This record concerns one TCR beta chain sequence. This clone was seen only a few times. The specificity of this receptor is unknown. No clone much larger than this one lies a single base away; base qualities are absent. This entry belongs to a study of T cell responses to AZD1222 COVID-19 vaccine (dated by TCRdb to the early 2020s). At the level of the whole study: Because spike-specific TCR depth and breadth did not differ between the two schedules, AZD1222 recipients who got a second dose at roughly 4 weeks were pooled with those who got a second dose at roughly 12 weeks. TCR sequencing was performed for 230 to 250 trial participants, of whom approximately 200 were given two doses of AZD1222 and roughly 25 were given two doses of MenACWY control vaccine. Enrollment into the trials was organized by age into subgroups of 18-55, 56-69 and 70-plus years, and those subgroups contained roughly 150, 30 and 60 TCR-sequenced participants, respectively. The study at large found these results: Conclusions about previously exposed vaccinees are limited because only six or seven AZD1222 recipients were SARS-CoV-2 seropositive at baseline. Participants were mostly white British and included more females than males, and it was suggested by the authors that clonal diversity may have been underestimated. Because no day 14 peak-response samples were available, repertoires were characterized only after the peak T cell response. Spike-specific TCR breadth and depth rose significantly after two AZD1222 doses compared with day 0 and with MenACWY recipients. Vaccine-associated CD4 TCRs spanned the whole spike protein, with dominant responses in regions 160-218 and 743-854. Epitopes outside the regions mutated in the B.1.351 and B.1.1.7 variants were reportedly recognized by nearly half of the unique spike-specific TCRs. The 56-69-year group was small, and its depth increase did not reach significance, likely because of low power.

The CDR3 regions of human TCRbeta chains were subjected to immunosequencing. The authors' analysis ran thus. Repertoire TCRs were matched against a reference library of SARS-CoV-2-specific TCRs generated with the MIRA antigen-specificity platform. Breadth was defined as the fraction of unique TCRs that were SARS-CoV-2-associated. Depth was defined as the fraction of total T cells that were SARS-CoV-2-associated. Using the MIRA data, each spike-specific TCR was assigned both to the spike region to which the TCR was reactive and to a CD4 or CD8 class. Log10-transformed breadth and depth values were compared by one-way ANOVA with Sidak's multiple comparisons tests. TCRdb took over this immuneACCESS table, retaining in-frame rearrangements with V and J assigned. Such tables are incomplete; in checked studies, under half of the missing clones stem from an unresolved V gene, and the remainder is unexplained. V, J and clone size are taken as reported in that table, and D and trimming were inferred from the DNA itself. This sample has under 150,000 clones in its table, and roughly 85% of those were observed once. 1.5% to 2% of the sample comes from the top ten.

The time point tag for this specimen amounts to: baseline before first vaccination. Vaccinee samples came from UK trials COV001 and COV002, including a single-blind randomized controlled phase 2/3 trial of AZD1222 (ChAdOx1 nCoV-19) in healthy adults. For TCRbeta chain sequencing, PBMC samples from trial participants were taken at day 0 and at day 28 after the second dose. V lost 5 bases and J lost 7 bases; the stretch between them is 14 bases long. Via the germline V gene (reference sequence), CDR1 is SEHNR and CDR2 FQNEAQ. CDR3 length: 13 amino acids, cysteine to phenylalanine. Just the 39-base CDR3 DNA is kept, in frame starting at base 1.

The chain is made from TRBV7-9 and TRBJ1-2; TRBD1 might be the D gene, on 6 matching bases. The source of this sequence is an adult in good health. The source material was peripheral blood, sampled on day 0 of AZD1222 vaccination. The sequenced DNA is TGTGCCAGCAGCATACAGGGTAATTCTGGCTACACCTTC. Its translation is CASSIQGNSGYTF.